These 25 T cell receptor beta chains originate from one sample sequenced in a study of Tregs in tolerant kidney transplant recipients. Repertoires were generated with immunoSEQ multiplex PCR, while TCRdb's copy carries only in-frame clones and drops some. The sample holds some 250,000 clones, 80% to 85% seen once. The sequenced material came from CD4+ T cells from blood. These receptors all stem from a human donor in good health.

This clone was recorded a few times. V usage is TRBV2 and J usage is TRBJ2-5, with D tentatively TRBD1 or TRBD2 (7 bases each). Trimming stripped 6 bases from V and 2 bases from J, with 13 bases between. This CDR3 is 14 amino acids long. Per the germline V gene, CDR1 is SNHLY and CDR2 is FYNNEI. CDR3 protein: CASRRQGGQETQYF. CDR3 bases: TGTGCCAGCAGGAGACAGGGAGGGCAAGAGACCCAGTACTTC.

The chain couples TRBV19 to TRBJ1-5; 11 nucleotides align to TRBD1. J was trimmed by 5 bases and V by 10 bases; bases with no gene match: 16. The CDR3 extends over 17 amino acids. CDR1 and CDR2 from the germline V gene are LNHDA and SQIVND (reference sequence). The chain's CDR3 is CAIASPYGQGADQPQHF. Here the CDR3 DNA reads TGTGCCATAGCTTCACCTTATGGACAGGGGGCGGATCAGCCCCAGCATTTT.

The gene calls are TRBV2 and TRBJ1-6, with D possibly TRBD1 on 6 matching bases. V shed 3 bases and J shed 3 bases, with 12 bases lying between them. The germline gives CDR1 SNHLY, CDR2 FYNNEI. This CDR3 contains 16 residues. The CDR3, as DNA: TGTGCCAGCAGTGAGCAGGGGAAGGGCTATAATTCACCCCTCCACTTT. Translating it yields CASSEQGKGYNSPLHF.

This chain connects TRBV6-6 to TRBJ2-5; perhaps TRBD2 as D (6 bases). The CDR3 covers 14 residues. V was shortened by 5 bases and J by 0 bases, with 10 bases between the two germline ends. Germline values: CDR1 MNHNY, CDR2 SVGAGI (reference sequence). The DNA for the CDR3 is TGTGCCAGCAGTCACGCTAGCGACCAAGAGACCCAGTACTTC. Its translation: CASSHASDQETQYF.

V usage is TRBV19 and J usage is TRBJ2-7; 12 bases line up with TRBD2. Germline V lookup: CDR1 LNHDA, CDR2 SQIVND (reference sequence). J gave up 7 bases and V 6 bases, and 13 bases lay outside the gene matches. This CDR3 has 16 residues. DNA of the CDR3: TGTGCCAGTAGCACCACGAGACTAGCGGGAGAGAGAGAGCAGTACTTC. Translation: CASSTTRLAGEREQYF.

The CDR3 region is CASSIGLAPSSYEQYF. The CDR3 nucleotides are TGTGCCAGTAGTATTGGCCTAGCGCCAAGCTCCTACGAGCAGTACTTC. The chain uses TRBV19 and TRBJ2-7, with a tentative D call TRBD2 (6 bases). There are 16 residues in the CDR3. Germline-derived CDR1 and CDR2 are LNHDA and SQIVND (reference sequence). Trimming cost V 3 bases and J 0 bases, with 15 bases left between them.

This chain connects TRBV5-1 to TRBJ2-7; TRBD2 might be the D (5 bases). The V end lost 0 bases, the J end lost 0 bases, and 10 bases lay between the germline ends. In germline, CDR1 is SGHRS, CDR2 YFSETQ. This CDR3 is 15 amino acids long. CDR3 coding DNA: TGCGCCAGCAGCTTGGCGGCGGGTACCTCCTACGAGCAGTACTTC. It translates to CASSLAAGTSYEQYF.

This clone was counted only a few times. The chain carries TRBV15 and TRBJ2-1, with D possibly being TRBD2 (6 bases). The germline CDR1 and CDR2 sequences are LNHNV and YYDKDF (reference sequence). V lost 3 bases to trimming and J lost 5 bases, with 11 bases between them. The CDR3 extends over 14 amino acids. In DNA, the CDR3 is TGTGCCACCAGCAGGGTCCAGCGGGACAATGAGCAGTTCTTC. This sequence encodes CATSRVQRDNEQFF.

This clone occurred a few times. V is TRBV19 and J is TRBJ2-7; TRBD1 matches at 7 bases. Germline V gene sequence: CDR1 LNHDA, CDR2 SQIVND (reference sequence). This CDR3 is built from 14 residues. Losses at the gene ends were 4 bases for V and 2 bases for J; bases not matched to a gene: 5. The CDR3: CASSTKQGPYEQYF. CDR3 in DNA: TGTGCCAGTAGTACGAAACAGGGGCCCTACGAGCAGTACTTC. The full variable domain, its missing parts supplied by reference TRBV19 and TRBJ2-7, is DGGITQSPKYLFRKEGQNVTLSCEQNLNHDAMYWYRQDPGQGLRLIYYSQIVNDFQKGDIAEGYSVSREKKESFPLTVTSAQKNPTAFYLCASSTKQGPYEQYFGPGTRLTVT.

This CDR3 is CASSDRTGPPYEQYF. The CDR3 nucleotides read TGTGCCAGCAGTGACCGGACAGGGCCTCCGTACGAGCAGTACTTC. The rearrangement links TRBV2 to TRBJ2-5; 8 nucleotides agree with TRBD1. Matching the DNA end better, TRBJ2-7 makes the J call doubtful. Germline V CDR1 and CDR2: SNHLY, FYNNEI. The CDR3 is 15 residues long.

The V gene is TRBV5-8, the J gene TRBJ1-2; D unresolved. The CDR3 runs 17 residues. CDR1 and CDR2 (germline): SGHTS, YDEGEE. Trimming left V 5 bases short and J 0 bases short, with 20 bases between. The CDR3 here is CASSLLGGRLTNYGYTF. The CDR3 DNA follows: TGTGCCAGCAGTTTGCTTGGAGGCCGGCTTACTAACTATGGCTACACCTTC.

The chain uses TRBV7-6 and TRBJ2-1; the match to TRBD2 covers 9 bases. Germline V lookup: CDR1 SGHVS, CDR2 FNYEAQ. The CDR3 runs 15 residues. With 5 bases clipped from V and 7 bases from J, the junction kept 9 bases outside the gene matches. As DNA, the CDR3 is TGTGCCAGCAGCCCAAAAATAGCGGGAGTAAATGAGCAGTTCTTC. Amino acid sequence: CASSPKIAGVNEQFF.

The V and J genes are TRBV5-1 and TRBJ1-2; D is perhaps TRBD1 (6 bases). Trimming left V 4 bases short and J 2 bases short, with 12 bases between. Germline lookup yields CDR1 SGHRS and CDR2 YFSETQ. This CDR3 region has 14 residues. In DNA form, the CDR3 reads TGCGCCAGCAGCCTAACCGGGACAAACTATGGCTACACCTTC. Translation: CASSLTGTNYGYTF.

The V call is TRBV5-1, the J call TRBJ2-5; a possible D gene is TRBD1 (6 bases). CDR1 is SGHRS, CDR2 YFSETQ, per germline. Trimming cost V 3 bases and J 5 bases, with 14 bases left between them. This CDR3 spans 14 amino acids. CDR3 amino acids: CASSSAQGQETQYF. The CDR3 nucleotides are TGCGCCAGCAGCTCGGCACAGGGCCAGGAGACCCAGTACTTC.

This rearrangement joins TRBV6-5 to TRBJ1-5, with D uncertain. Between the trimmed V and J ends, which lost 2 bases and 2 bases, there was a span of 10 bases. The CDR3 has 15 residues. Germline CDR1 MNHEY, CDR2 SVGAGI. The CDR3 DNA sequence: TGTGCCAGCAGTTACAGGGCTTCGGGCAATCAGCCCCAGCATTTT. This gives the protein CASSYRASGNQPQHF.

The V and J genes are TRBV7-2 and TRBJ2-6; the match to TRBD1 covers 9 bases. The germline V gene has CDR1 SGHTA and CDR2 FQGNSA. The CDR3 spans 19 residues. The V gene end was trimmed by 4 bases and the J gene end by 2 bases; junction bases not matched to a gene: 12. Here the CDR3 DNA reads TGTGCCAGCAGCTCGGGACAGGGTGATTTTGGAGCTGGGGCCAACGTCCTGACTTTC. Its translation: CASSSGQGDFGAGANVLTF.

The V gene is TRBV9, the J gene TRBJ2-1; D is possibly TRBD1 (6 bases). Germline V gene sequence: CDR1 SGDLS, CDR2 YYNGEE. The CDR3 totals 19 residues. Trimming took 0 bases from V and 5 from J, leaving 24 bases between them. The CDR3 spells CASSVGFSRGRLDNNEQFF. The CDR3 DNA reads TGTGCCAGCAGCGTAGGGTTTAGCAGGGGTAGATTGGACAACAATGAGCAGTTCTTC.

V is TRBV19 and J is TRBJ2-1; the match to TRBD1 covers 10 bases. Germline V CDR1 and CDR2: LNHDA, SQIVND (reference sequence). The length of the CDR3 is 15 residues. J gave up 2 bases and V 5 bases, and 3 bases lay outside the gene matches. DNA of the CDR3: TGTGCCAGTAGTTCTGACAGGGGGCCCTACAATGAGCAGTTCTTC. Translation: CASSSDRGPYNEQFF.

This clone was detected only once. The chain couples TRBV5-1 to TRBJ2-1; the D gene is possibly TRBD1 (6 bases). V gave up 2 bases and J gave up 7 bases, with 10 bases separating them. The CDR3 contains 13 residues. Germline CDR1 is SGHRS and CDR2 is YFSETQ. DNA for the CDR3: TGCGCCAGCAGCTTACAGGGTCTGAATGAGCAGTTCTTC. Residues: CASSLQGLNEQFF. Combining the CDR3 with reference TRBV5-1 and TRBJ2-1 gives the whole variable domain KAGVTQTPRYLIKTRGQQVTLSCSPISGHRSVSWYQQTPGQGLQFLFEYFSETQRNKGNFPGRFSGRQFSNSRSEMNVSTLELGDSALYLCASSLQGLNEQFFGPGTRLTVL.

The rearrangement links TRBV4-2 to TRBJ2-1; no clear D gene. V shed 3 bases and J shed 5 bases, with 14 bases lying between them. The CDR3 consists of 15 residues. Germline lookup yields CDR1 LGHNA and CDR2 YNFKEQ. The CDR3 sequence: CASSHSVRTNNEQFF. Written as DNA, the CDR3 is TGTGCCAGCAGCCACAGCGTCCGGACCAACAATGAGCAGTTCTTC.

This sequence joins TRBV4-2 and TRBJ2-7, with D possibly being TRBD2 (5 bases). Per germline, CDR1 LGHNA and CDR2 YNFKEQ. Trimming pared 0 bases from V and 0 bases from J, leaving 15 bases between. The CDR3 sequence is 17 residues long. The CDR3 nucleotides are TGTGCCAGCAGCCAAGATCTACGGGGAATGGGCTCCTACGAGCAGTACTTC. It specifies CASSQDLRGMGSYEQYF.

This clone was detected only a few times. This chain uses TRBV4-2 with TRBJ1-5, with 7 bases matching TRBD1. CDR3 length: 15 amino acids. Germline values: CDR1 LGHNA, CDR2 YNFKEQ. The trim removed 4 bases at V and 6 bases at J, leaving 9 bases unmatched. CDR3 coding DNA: TGTGCCAGCAGCCTGGAGGGGGCGAATCCTCAGCCCCAGCATTTT. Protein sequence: CASSLEGANPQPQHF.

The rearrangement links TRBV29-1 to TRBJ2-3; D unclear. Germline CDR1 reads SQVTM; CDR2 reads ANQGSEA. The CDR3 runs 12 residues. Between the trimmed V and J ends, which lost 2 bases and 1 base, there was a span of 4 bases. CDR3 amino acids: CSVELRTDTQYF. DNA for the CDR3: TGCAGCGTTGAACTCCGCACAGATACGCAGTATTTT.

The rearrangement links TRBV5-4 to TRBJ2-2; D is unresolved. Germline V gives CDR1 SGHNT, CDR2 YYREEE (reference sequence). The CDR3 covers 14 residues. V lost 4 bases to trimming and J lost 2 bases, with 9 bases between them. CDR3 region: CASSADSNTGELFF. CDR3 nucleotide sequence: TGTGCCAGCAGCGCAGACTCAAACACCGGGGAGCTGTTTTTT.

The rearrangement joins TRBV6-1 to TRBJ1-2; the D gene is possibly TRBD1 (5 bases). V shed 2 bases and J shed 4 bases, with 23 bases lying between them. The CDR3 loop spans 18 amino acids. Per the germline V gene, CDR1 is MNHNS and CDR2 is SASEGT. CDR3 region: CASSERTGRGLWAYGYTF. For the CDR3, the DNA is TGTGCCAGCAGTGAACGAACGGGTCGGGGCCTATGGGCCTATGGCTACACCTTC.